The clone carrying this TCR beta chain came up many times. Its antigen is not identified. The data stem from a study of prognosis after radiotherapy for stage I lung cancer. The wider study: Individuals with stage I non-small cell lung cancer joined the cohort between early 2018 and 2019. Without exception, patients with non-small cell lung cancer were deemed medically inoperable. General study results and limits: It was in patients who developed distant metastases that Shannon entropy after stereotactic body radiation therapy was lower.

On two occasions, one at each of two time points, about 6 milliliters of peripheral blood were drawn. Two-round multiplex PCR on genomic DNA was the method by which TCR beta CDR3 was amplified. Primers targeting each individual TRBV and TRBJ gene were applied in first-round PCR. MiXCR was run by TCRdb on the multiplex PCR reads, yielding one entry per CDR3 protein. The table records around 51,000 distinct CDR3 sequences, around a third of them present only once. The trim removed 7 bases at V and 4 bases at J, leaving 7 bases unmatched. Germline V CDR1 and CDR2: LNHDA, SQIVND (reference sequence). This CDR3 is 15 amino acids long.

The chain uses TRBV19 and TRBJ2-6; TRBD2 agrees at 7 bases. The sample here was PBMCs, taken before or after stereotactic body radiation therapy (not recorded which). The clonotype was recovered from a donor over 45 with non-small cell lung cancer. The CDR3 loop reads CASTPGGLGANVLTF. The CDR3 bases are TGTGCCAGTACCCCGGGGGGATTAGGGGCCAACGTCCTGACTTTC.